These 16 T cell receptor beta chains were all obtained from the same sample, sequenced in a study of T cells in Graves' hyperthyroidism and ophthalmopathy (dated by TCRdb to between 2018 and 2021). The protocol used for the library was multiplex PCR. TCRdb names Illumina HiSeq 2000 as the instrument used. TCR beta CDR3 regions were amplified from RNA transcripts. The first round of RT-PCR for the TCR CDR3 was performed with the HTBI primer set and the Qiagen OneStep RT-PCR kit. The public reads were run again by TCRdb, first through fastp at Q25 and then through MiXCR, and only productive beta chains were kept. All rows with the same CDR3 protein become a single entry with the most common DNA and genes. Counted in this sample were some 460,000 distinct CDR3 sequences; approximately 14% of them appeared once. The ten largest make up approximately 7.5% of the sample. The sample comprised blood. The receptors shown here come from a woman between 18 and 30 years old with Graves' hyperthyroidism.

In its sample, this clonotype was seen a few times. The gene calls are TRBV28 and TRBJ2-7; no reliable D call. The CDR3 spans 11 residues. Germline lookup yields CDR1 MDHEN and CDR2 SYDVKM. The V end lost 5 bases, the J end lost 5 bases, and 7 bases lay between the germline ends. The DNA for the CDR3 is TGTGCCAGCAGTGTGTACGACGAGCAGTACTTC. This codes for CASSVYDEQYF.

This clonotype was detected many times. In nucleotides, the CDR3 is TGCAGTGCCCATCCCATGGGGGATGAGCAGTTCTTC. Its translation is CSAHPMGDEQFF. V usage is TRBV20-1 and J usage is TRBJ2-1; D may be TRBD1 or TRBD2 (5 bases each). Per the germline V gene, CDR1 is DFQATT and CDR2 is SNEGSKA (reference sequence). The CDR3 is 12 amino acids. V lost 6 bases, J lost 8 bases, and 14 bases lay in between.

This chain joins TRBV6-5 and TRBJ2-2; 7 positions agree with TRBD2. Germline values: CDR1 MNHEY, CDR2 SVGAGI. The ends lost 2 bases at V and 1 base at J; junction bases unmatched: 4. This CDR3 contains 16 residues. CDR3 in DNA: TGTGCCAGCAGTTACATGGCTAGCGGGAACACCGGGGAGCTGTTTTTT. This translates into CASSYMASGNTGELFF.

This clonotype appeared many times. CDR3 residues: CASSRGASYEQYF. CDR3 DNA: TGTGCCAGCAGTCGGGGGGCCTCCTACGAGCAGTACTTC. J is TRBJ2-7 and V is TRBV28; D is perhaps TRBD2 (7 bases). Per the germline V gene, CDR1 is MDHEN and CDR2 is SYDVKM. CDR3 length: 13 amino acids. V lost 5 bases and J lost 0, with 8 bases in between.

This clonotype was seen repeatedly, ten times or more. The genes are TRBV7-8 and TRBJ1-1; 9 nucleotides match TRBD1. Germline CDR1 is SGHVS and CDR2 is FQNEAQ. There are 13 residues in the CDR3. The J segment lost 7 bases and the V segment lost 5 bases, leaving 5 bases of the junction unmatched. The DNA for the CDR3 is TGTGCCAGCAGCCTGGGACAGGGTGATGAAGCTTTCTTT. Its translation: CASSLGQGDEAFF. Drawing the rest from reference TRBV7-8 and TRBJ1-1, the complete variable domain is GAGVSQSPRYKVAKRGQDVALRCDPISGHVSLFWYQQALGQGPEFLTYFQNEAQLDKSGLPSDRFFAERPEGSVSTLKIQRTQQEDSAVYLCASSLGQGDEAFFGQGTRLTVV.

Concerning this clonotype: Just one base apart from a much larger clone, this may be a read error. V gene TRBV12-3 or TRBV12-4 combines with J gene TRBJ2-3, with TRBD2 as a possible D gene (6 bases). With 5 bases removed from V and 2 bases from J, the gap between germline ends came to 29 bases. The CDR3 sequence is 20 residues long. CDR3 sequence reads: CASSTRDATQGLPATDTQYF. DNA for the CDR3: TGTGCCAGCAGTACCCGGGACGCGACCCAAGGACTACCCGCCACAGATACGCAGTATTTT.

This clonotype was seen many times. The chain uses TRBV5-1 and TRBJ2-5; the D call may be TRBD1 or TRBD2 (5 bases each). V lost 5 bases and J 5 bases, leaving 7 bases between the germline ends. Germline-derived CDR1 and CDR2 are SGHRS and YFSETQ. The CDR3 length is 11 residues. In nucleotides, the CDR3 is TGCGCCAGCAGGAGGGACGAGACCCAGTACTTC. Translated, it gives CASRRDETQYF.

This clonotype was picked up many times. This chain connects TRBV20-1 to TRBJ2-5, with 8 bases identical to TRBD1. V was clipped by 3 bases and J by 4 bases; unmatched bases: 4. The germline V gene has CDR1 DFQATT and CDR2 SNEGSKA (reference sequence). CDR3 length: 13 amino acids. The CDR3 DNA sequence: TGCAGTGCTAGGACAGGGGTGGTAGAGACCCAGTACTTC. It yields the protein CSARTGVVETQYF.

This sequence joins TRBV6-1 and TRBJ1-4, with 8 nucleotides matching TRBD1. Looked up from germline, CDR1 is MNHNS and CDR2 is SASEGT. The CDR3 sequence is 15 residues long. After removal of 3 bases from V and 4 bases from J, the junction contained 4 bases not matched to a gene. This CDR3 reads CASSDTGGINEKLFF. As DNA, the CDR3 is TGTGCCAGCAGTGACACAGGGGGAATTAATGAAAAACTGTTTTTT.

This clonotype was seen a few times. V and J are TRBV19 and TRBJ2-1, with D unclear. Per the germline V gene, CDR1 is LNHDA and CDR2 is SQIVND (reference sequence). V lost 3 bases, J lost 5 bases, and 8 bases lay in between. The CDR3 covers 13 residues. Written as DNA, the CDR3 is TGTGCCAGTAGTATCGGTCAGAACAATGAGCAGTTCTTC. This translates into CASSIGQNNEQFF.

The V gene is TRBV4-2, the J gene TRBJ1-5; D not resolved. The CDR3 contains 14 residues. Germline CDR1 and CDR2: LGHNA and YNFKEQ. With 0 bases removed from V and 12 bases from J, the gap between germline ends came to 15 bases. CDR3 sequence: CASSQEGSNSHQHF. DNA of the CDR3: TGTGCCAGCAGCCAAGAAGGAAGCAACAGCCACCAGCATTTT.

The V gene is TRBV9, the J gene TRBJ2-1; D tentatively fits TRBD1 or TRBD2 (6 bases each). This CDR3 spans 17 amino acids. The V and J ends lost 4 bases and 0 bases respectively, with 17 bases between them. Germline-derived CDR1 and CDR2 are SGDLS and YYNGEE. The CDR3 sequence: CASSTSGAESSYNEQFF. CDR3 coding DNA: TGTGCCAGCAGCACCTCGGGGGCGGAAAGCTCCTACAATGAGCAGTTCTTC.

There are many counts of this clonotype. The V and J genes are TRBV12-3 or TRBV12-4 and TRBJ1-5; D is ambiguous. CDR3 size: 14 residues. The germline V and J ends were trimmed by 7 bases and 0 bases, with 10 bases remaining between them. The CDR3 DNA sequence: TGTGCCAGCACCAATAAATATAGCAATCAGCCCCAGCATTTT. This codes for CASTNKYSNQPQHF.

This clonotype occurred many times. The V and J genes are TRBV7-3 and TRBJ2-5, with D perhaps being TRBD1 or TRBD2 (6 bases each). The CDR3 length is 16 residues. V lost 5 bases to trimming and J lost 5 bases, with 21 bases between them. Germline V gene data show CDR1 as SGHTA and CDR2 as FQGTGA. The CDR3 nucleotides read TGTGCCAGCAGCGTAATGGGACCGGGGGCCGGCGAGACCCAGTACTTC. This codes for CASSVMGPGAGETQYF.

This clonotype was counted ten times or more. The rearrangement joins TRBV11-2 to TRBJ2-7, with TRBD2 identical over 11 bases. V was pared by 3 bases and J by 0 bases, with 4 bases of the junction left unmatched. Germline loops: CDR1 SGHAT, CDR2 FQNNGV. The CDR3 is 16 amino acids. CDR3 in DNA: TGTGCCAGCAGCTTCCTAGCGGGGGGCGCCTCCTACGAGCAGTACTTC. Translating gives CASSFLAGGASYEQYF.

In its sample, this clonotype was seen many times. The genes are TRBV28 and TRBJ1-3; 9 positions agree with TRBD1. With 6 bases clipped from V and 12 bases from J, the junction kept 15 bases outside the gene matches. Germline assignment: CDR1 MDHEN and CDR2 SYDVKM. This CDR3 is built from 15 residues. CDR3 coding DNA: TGTGCCAGCAGGGGGGAGGGACAGGGAACGACCGGCATATATTTT. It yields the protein CASRGEGQGTTGIYF.